A selection of T cell receptor beta chains follows, all from one sample in a study of cytomegalovirus exposure and HLA in healthy donors. Generated by immunoSEQ multiplex PCR, the TCRdb table keeps only in-frame clones and is missing some. The profile covers about 79,000 clones, with roughly 93% appearing a single time and about 3.6% taken by the ten largest. Source material: PBMCs. The receptors come from a woman aged 30 to 39 in good health and CMV-seronegative. Both conserved end residues are part of each CDR3. The D gene is left open where the match is weak. Not all rows give a size; the values are once, few, many and, for expanded clones, a class.

TRBD1,TRBJ1-6,-,TRBV14,CASSQERWRGLNPLHF,TGTGCCAGCAGCCAAGAGCGGTGGAGGGGGCTAAACCCCCTCCACTTT
TRBD1,TRBJ1-1,-,TRBV5-1,CASSPDRGDTEAFF,TGCGCCAGCAGCCCGGACAGGGGGGACACTGAAGCTTTCTTT
-,TRBJ2-7,-,TRBV2,CASSDSVGAQGNEQYF,TGTGCCAGCAGTGACTCGGTAGGAGCCCAGGGTAACGAGCAGTACTTC
-,TRBJ2-1,-,TRBV7-6,CASSSTRPPHNEQFF,TGTGCCAGCAGCTCAACTAGGCCCCCCCACAATGAGCAGTTCTTC
-,TRBJ2-1,-,TRBV27,CASSYRLVSYNEQFF,TGTGCCAGCAGTTATCGACTAGTCTCCTACAATGAGCAGTTCTTC
-,TRBJ1-3,-,TRBV7-2,CASRRLAGNTIYF,TGTGCCAGCAGGCGGTTAGCTGGAAACACCATATATTTT
TRBD1,TRBJ1-3,-,TRBV29-1,CSAGQGARGNTIYF,TGCAGCGCCGGACAGGGGGCGAGAGGAAACACCATATATTTT
TRBD1,TRBJ2-1,-,TRBV7-3,CASGRQGSSYNEQFF,TGTGCCAGCGGACGACAGGGGAGCTCCTACAATGAGCAGTTCTTC
TRBD2,TRBJ2-1,-,TRBV7-6,CASSFAAGGSSYNEQFF,TGTGCCAGCAGCTTCGCGGCGGGAGGGAGCTCCTACAATGAGCAGTTCTTC
TRBD1,TRBJ1-2,-,TRBV11-2,CASSPLGGFTGWNYGYTF,TGTGCCAGCAGCCCCCTAGGGGGCTTTACAGGGTGGAACTATGGCTACACCTTC
-,TRBJ1-3,-,TRBV9,CASSVQQEPAGNTIYF,TGTGCCAGCAGCGTACAGCAGGAACCGGCCGGAAACACCATATATTTT
-,TRBJ1-2,few,TRBV6-5,CASSTLRGNYGYTF,TGTGCCAGCAGCACCCTTAGAGGAAACTATGGCTACACCTTC
TRBD1,TRBJ2-7,-,TRBV25-1,CAGRDRAYEQYF,TGTGCCGGGCGGGACAGGGCCTACGAGCAGTACTTC
-,TRBJ2-1,-,TRBV7-9,CASSLIASVSQKEGQFF,TGTGCCAGCAGCTTAATCGCTAGCGTCTCCCAAAAAGAGGGGCAGTTCTTC
-,TRBJ1-5,-,TRBV6-5,CASSSAEGLNQPQHF,TGTGCCAGCAGTTCAGCTGAGGGACTCAATCAGCCCCAGCATTTT
TRBD1,TRBJ2-5,-,TRBV4-1,CASSQEGGPETQYF,TGCGCCAGCAGCCAAGAAGGGGGCCCAGAGACCCAGTACTTC
-,TRBJ1-1,once,TRBV28,CASSLVLNTEAFF,TGTGCCAGCAGTTTAGTTCTTAACACTGAAGCTTTCTTT
-,TRBJ1-4,-,TRBV5-1,CASSLARQSNEKLFF,TGCGCCAGCAGCTTGGCTAGGCAGTCTAATGAAAAACTGTTTTTT
-,TRBJ2-3,-,TRBV4-1,CASSHIGGTDTQYF,TGCGCCAGCAGCCACATAGGGGGTACAGATACGCAGTATTTT
-,TRBJ2-7,-,TRBV23-1,CASRLGGRKDTTWYEQYF,TGCGCCAGCAGATTAGGGGGACGGAAGGACACCACATGGTACGAGCAGTACTTC
-,TRBJ2-1,-,TRBV7-7,CAVSRGAKLYNEQFF,TGTGCAGTTAGCCGGGGAGCGAAACTTTACAATGAGCAGTTCTTC
TRBD2,TRBJ2-5,-,TRBV9,CASSVGLARETQYF,TGTGCCAGCAGCGTAGGACTAGCTCGGGAGACCCAGTACTTC
TRBD2,TRBJ2-7,-,TRBV7-6,CASSLSGGSSLYEQYF,TGTGCCAGCAGCCTCAGCGGGGGGTCGTCCCTCTACGAGCAGTACTTC
TRBD2,TRBJ2-5,-,TRBV18,CASSPFAGGQETQYF,TGTGCCAGCTCACCCTTCGCGGGAGGGCAAGAGACCCAGTACTTC
-,TRBJ1-5,-,TRBV18,CASSPDGNQPQHF,TGTGCCAGCTCACCCGACGGGAATCAGCCCCAGCATTTT
TRBD2,TRBJ2-1,-,TRBV2,CASSVTSGTNEQFF,TGTGCCAGCAGTGTAACTAGCGGGACGAATGAGCAGTTCTTC
-,TRBJ2-7,-,TRBV7-2,CASSLDPLRGYSYEQYF,TGTGCCAGCAGCTTAGACCCCCTGCGGGGTTACTCCTACGAGCAGTACTTC
-,TRBJ2-7,-,TRBV5-5,CASTNYYEQYF,TGTGCCAGCACGAACTATTACGAGCAGTACTTC
-,TRBJ2-2,-,TRBV7-3,CASSLSAGPGELFF,TGTGCCAGCAGCTTAAGTGCAGGCCCCGGGGAGCTGTTTTTT
-,TRBJ2-1,-,TRBV21-1,CASTQPWTSGNNEQFF,TGTGCCAGCACCCAACCCTGGACTAGCGGAAACAATGAGCAGTTCTTC
TRBD1,TRBJ1-1,once,TRBV18,CASSADRASTEAFF,TGTGCCAGCTCCGCGGACAGGGCGAGCACTGAAGCTTTCTTT
TRBD1,TRBJ1-3,few,TRBV6-1,CASSERGQGADTIYF,TGTGCCAGCAGTGAGAGAGGACAGGGGGCGGACACCATATATTTT
TRBD1,TRBJ2-6,-,TRBV7-6,CASSLGTGGPSGANVLTF,TGTGCCAGCAGCTTGGGGACAGGGGGGCCGTCTGGGGCCAACGTCCTGACTTTC
TRBD1,TRBJ2-7,-,TRBV6-5,CASSYSPGTARDEQYF,TGTGCCAGCAGTTACTCCCCCGGGACAGCTAGGGACGAGCAGTACTTC
-,TRBJ1-1,few,TRBV4-3,CASSQEMIRTGLNTEAFF,TGCGCCAGCAGCCAAGAGATGATCCGAACAGGGCTGAACACTGAAGCTTTCTTT
TRBD2,TRBJ2-7,-,TRBV19,CASSNGLAGDSSYEQYF,TGTGCCAGTAGTAATGGACTAGCGGGAGACAGTAGCTACGAGCAGTACTTC
-,TRBJ2-7,few,TRBV5-4,CASSIDSRDEQYF,TGTGCCAGCAGCATAGACAGCAGGGACGAGCAGTACTTC
TRBD1,TRBJ1-2,-,TRBV4-1,CASSQVKGQGVDYGYTF,TGCGCCAGCAGCCAAGTTAAGGGACAGGGGGTGGACTATGGCTACACCTTC
TRBD2,TRBJ2-3,-,TRBV19,CASSQRGGDTQYF,TGTGCCAGTAGCCAGCGGGGGGGAGATACGCAGTATTTT
-,TRBJ2-1,-,TRBV18,CASSPGGHEQFF,TGTGCCAGCTCACCAGGAGGTCATGAGCAGTTCTTC
-,TRBJ1-2,-,TRBV4-1,CASSRSGGNYGYTF,TGCGCCAGCAGCCGGAGTGGCGGGAACTATGGCTACACCTTC
TRBD1,TRBJ2-3,-,TRBV4-1,CASSRFGQGQTDTQYF,TGCGCCAGCAGCCGATTTGGACAGGGCCAAACAGATACGCAGTATTTT
-,TRBJ1-5,-,TRBV19,CASSIYPAGARRVSNQPQHF,TGTGCCAGTAGTATATACCCGGCGGGGGCGAGACGCGTTAGCAATCAGCCCCAGCATTTT
-,TRBJ1-2,-,TRBV9,CASSIQDSPYGYTF,TGTGCCAGCAGCATACAGGATTCCCCCTATGGCTACACCTTC
-,TRBJ1-1,-,TRBV18,CASSNLEILNTEAFF,TGTGCCAGCTCAAATCTGGAGATCTTGAACACTGAAGCTTTCTTT
-,TRBJ1-5,-,TRBV6-5,CASRSFSNQPQHF,TGTGCCAGCCGGTCGTTTAGCAATCAGCCCCAGCATTTT
TRBD1,TRBJ2-1,-,TRBV4-1,CASSLRTGTYNEQFF,TGCGCCAGCAGCTTAAGGACAGGGACGTACAATGAGCAGTTCTTC
-,TRBJ2-1,-,TRBV5-6,CASSKQGRLYNEQFF,TGTGCCAGCAGCAAACAGGGTCGGCTCTACAATGAGCAGTTCTTC
-,TRBJ2-3,few,TRBV5-1,CASSFGGGTDTQYF,TGCGCCAGCAGCTTCGGGGGAGGCACAGATACGCAGTATTTT
TRBD1,TRBJ2-5,-,TRBV29-1,CSVHGQVQETQYF,TGCAGCGTCCACGGACAGGTCCAAGAGACCCAGTACTTC
TRBD1,TRBJ1-6,-,TRBV7-2,CASSLDPGRGHRNSPLHF,TGTGCCAGCAGCTTAGATCCCGGCAGGGGGCATCGGAATTCACCCCTCCACTTT
TRBD2,TRBJ2-7,once,TRBV6-5,CATAREGYYEQYF,TGTGCCACCGCCCGGGAGGGGTACTACGAGCAGTACTTC
TRBD1,TRBJ1-1,-,TRBV5-1,CASSPLTGRNTEAFF,TGCGCCAGCAGCCCTCTGACAGGGAGGAACACTGAAGCTTTCTTT
TRBD2,TRBJ2-1,-,TRBV18,CASSPSGLAGNEQFF,TGTGCCAGCTCACCTTCGGGACTAGCGGGCAATGAGCAGTTCTTC
TRBD2,TRBJ2-5,few,TRBV5-4,CASSLAGGGETQYF,TGTGCCAGCAGCTTGGCGGGAGGGGGAGAGACCCAGTACTTC